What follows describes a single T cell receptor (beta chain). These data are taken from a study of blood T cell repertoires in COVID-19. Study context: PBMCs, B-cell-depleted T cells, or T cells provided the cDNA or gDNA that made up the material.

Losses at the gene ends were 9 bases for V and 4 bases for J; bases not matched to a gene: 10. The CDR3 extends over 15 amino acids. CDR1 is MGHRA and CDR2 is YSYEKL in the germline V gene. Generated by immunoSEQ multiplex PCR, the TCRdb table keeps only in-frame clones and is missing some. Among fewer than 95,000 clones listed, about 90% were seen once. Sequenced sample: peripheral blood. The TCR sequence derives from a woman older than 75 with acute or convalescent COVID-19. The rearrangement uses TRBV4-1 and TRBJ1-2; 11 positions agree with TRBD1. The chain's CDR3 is CASGQGARGIYGYTF. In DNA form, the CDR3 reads TGCGCCAGTGGACAGGGGGCCCGTGGAATCTATGGCTACACCTTC.